Each of the 10 T cell receptor beta chains below was sequenced from the same sample in a study of control samples from healthy donors and cancer patients (dated by TCRdb to the early 2020s). Library preparation used the immunoSEQ multiplex PCR assay. The immuneACCESS repertoire file appears here via TCRdb, limited to in-frame rearrangements. These files lack a portion of the clones; in checked studies, under half of the deficit traces to unresolved V genes, and the cause of the others is not known. The sample table holds approximately 93,000 clones, of which about 89% were seen once. The ten largest clones add up to over 8.5% of the sample. The sequenced sample was PBMCs. All receptors derive from a woman in her forties or fifties with colorectal cancer.

The CDR3 protein is CASTSSRGSQETQYF. The CDR3 DNA reads TGCGCCAGCACCTCCAGCAGGGGGAGCCAAGAGACCCAGTACTTC. The V call is TRBV5-1, the J call TRBJ2-5; 7 bases match TRBD1. Germline lookup yields CDR1 SGHRS and CDR2 YFSETQ. The CDR3 totals 15 residues. Trimming removed 6 bases from V and 1 base from J; junction bases left unmatched: 9.

The gene calls are TRBV6-4 and TRBJ1-4, with 8 bases identical to TRBD1. The CDR3 covers 13 residues. Per the germline V gene, CDR1 is MRHNA and CDR2 is SNTAGT. J was trimmed by 15 bases and V by 2 bases; bases with no gene match: 8. The CDR3 bases are TGTGCCAGCAGTGACCGGGACAGGCAGGCCATGTTTTTT. It yields the protein CASSDRDRQAMFF.

The rearrangement links TRBV10-3 to TRBJ1-2; unclear D gene. V was cut by 3 bases and J by 4 bases, with 9 bases left in between. CDR3 size: 13 residues. Germline-derived CDR1 and CDR2 are ENHRY and SYGVKD. CDR3 sequence reads: CAISEGRTYGYTF. The CDR3 region has the DNA TGTGCCATCAGTGAAGGCAGAACCTATGGCTACACCTTC.

The chain has TRBV5-6 and TRBJ2-3; 7 nucleotides agree with TRBD1. V lost 5 bases, J lost 0 bases, and 6 bases stayed unmatched. In germline, CDR1 is SGHDT, CDR2 YYEEEE. This CDR3 has 15 residues. The CDR3 DNA is TGTGCCAGCAGAATCATGGACAGGAGCACAGATACGCAGTATTTT. As protein: CASRIMDRSTDTQYF. Looking up the rest from reference TRBV5-6 and TRBJ2-3 gives the full variable domain: DAGVTQSPTHLIKTRGQQVTLRCSPKSGHDTVSWYQQALGQGPQFIFQYYEEEERQRGNFPDRFSGHQFPNYSSELNVNALLLGDSALYLCASRIMDRSTDTQYFGPGTRLTVL.

Written as DNA, the CDR3 is TGTGCCAGCAGCTTGGGGGGCAAGAGCTACACCTTC. It codes for CASSLGGKSYTF. This chain uses TRBV5-6 with TRBJ1-2, with TRBD1 as a possible D gene (5 bases). CDR1 and CDR2 from the germline V gene are SGHDT and YYEEEE. The ends were cut back, 0 bases at V and 9 bases at J, with 9 bases in the middle. The CDR3 runs 12 residues.

The chain couples TRBV10-3 to TRBJ1-2, with 8 bases aligning to TRBD1. CDR1 is ENHRY, CDR2 SYGVKD, per germline. The CDR3 runs 13 residues. V lost 3 bases to trimming and J lost 8 bases; unmatched junction nucleotides: 5. In DNA, the CDR3 is TGTGCCATCAGTGACATGACAGGGGAGGGCTACACCTTC. As protein: CAISDMTGEGYTF.

The chain uses TRBV6-2 or TRBV6-3 and TRBJ1-1, with 11 bases aligning to TRBD1. The germline V gene encodes CDR1 MNHEY and CDR2 SVGEGT. The CDR3 runs to 14 residues. The V gene end was trimmed by 6 bases and the J gene end by 12 bases; junction bases not matched to a gene: 12. CDR3 in amino acids: CASSTGTGGTVSFF. In nucleotides, the CDR3 is TGTGCCAGCAGCACCGGGACAGGGGGAACTGTATCTTTCTTT.

The rearrangement links TRBV19 to TRBJ1-1, with D possibly matching TRBD1 (6 bases). The germline V gene encodes CDR1 LNHDA and CDR2 SQIVND (reference sequence). V lost 4 bases and J 1 base, leaving 13 bases between the germline ends. The length of the CDR3 is 15 residues. The CDR3 nucleotides read TGTGCCAGTAGTAAACAGGGACGGGCGAACACTGAAGCTTTCTTT. It codes for CASSKQGRANTEAFF.

Concerning this clone itself: The same CDR3 can be traced to other DNA sequences in this sample. The CDR3 protein is CASSRESGEKLFF. The DNA for the CDR3 is TGTGCCAGCTCCCGAGAAAGTGGCGAAAAACTGTTTTTT. The V call is TRBV18, the J call TRBJ1-4; unclear D gene. The CDR3 has 13 residues. Between the trimmed V and J ends, which lost 6 bases and 8 bases, there was a span of 13 bases. Germline loops: CDR1 KGHSH, CDR2 LQKENI.

The gene calls are TRBV10-1 and TRBJ2-2; D not resolved. V gave up 4 bases and J gave up 5 bases, with 5 bases separating them. The CDR3 extends over 12 amino acids. The germline CDR1 and CDR2 sequences are WNHNN and SYGVQD (reference sequence). The CDR3 nucleotides are TGCGCCAGCAGTGGTAGGACCGGGGAGCTGTTTTTT. It encodes CASSGRTGELFF.